This T cell receptor (beta chain) was sequenced for a study of T cells in Graves' hyperthyroidism and ophthalmopathy. Study conclusions and caveats: Blood also held most thyroid clonotypes expanded beyond 0.001. Model output signaled ophthalmopathy a median about 6.3 months ahead of onset.

The investigators amplified TCR beta CDR3 regions from RNA transcripts. Carried out on the TCR CDR3, a first-round RT-PCR used the HTBI primer set. In TCRdb, the multiplex PCR reads were re-called with MiXCR into one record per CDR3 protein. The table lists hundreds of thousands of distinct CDR3 sequences, just under 45% of them singletons. In this sample, this clonotype turned up a few times. Its antigen is not identified. The study based diagnoses on clinical symptoms, serum thyroxine and TRAb, thyroid ultrasound and orbital computed tomography. The germline CDR1 and CDR2 sequences are PRHDT and FYEKMQ (reference sequence). CDR3 size: 16 residues. V was shortened by 3 bases and J by 2 bases, with 14 bases between the two germline ends.

V and J are TRBV13 and TRBJ1-5, with D perhaps matching TRBD1 (6 bases). Sequencing was performed on peripheral blood or thyroid tissue (not recorded which). This clonotype was obtained from an adult man with Graves' disease, either hyperthyroidism or ophthalmopathy (not recorded which). CDR3 sequence reads: CASSFRGQEGNQPQHF. In DNA, the CDR3 is TGTGCCAGCAGCTTCCGGGGGCAAGAAGGCAATCAGCCCCAGCATTTT.